This T cell receptor beta chain came from a study of blood T cell repertoires in COVID-19 (dated by TCRdb to about 2020). Context from the whole study: The collaborator samples originated in the United States, Italy and Spain and spanned the acute and convalescent phases of COVID-19. The prospective study material was composed of cDNA or gDNA derived from T cells, B-cell-depleted T cells, or PBMCs. The dataset comprised deeply sampled blood TCRbeta repertoires from subjects exposed to, actively infected with, or recovered from COVID-19. A freely available public database, intended as a resource for researchers studying the immune response to SARS-CoV-2, is where the repertoires were released. Samples came from the ongoing ImmuneRACE study (first 160 participants) plus 1,254 subjects from 6 global collaborators. A de-identified subject ID, COVID-19 status, age in years and sex were almost always included in the sample metadata. Where available, HLA class I and class II types were obtained from metadata supplied by the sample provider rather than from assay-based typing.

Enrolling through a virtual design, the prospective study's participants ranged in age from roughly 18 to 89 years and lived across 20 to 25 United States geographic areas. In the prospective study, cohorts were assigned on the basis of participant-reported clinical history obtained from a screening survey and a study questionnaire. Exposed participants had been in contact with someone with a PCR-confirmed or clinician-diagnosed COVID-19 case within 2 weeks of study entry. Mobile phlebotomists in the prospective study collected whole blood, serum and a nasopharyngeal or oropharyngeal swab from every participant. Over a 2-month period, participants in the prospective study had the option of providing additional blood draws and questionnaires. Prospective study blood samples were shipped either frozen or at room temperature before DNA extraction. As for this clone: No cognate antigen has been identified for it. Base qualities are missing; no much larger clone stands one base away.

CDR3 length: 17 amino acids, cysteine to phenylalanine. The read is trimmed to its CDR3 DNA, 51 bases read in frame from base 1. V is pruned by 8 bases and J by 3 bases, leaving 10 bases of the junction without a gene match. CDR1 and CDR2 are drawn from the germline V gene (reference sequence): LNHDA, SQIVND. On the study overall, not on this receptor specifically: Clinical and demographic metadata were provided uncurated, with the amount varying by source and participant.

TCRbeta CDR3 regions were amplified from genomic DNA by means of the immunoSEQ Assay, a bias-controlled multiplex PCR. The authors' analysis ran thus. The number of nucleated cells in each sample was estimated by amplification of reference gene primers within the assay. To quantify the absolute abundance of each unique TCRbeta CDR3 rearrangement, sequence reads were collapsed and filtered. For each sample, productive Simpson clonality was calculated as the square root of Simpson's diversity index over productive rearrangements. TCRdb obtained this table from immuneACCESS and retained in-frame rearrangements with V and J assigned. These tables miss some clones; where compared with another copy, unresolved V genes account for less than half of the shortfall, and the remainder is unexplained. From that table come the V and J calls and clone size; the DNA was used to work out D and trimming. This sample holds 220,000 or so clones; 85% to 90% were observed only once. Over 0.75% of the sample belongs to the ten largest clones.

The chain is encoded by TRBV19 joined to TRBJ2-2, with 12 bases matching TRBD2. This receptor was obtained from a man aged 50-59 years who had been exposed to COVID-19. The specimen was PBMCs or T cells enriched from blood (not recorded which). CDR3 reads: CASSGLAGPAYTGELFF. The nucleotide sequence is given as TGTGCCAGTTCCGGACTAGCGGGGCCCGCCTACACCGGGGAGCTGTTTTTT.